What follows are 31 T cell receptor beta chains derived from one specimen sequenced in a study of cytomegalovirus exposure and HLA in healthy donors. Use of 60 Vbeta and 13 Jbeta primers characterized the PCR. Profiling relied on immunoSEQ multiplex PCR, and the TCRdb table lists in-frame clones only, not all of them. The table shows some 150,000 clones, with roughly 80% occurring only once. The material sequenced was PBMCs. The receptor set was obtained from a man younger than 40 in good health and CMV-seronegative.

The J gene is TRBJ1-3, the V gene TRBV28; D might be TRBD1 (6 bases). The germline gives CDR1 MDHEN, CDR2 SYDVKM. This CDR3 contains 17 residues. Trimming shortened V by 4 bases and J by 0 bases, and 16 bases separated the two germline ends. CDR3 in amino acids: CASSSVRDTTSGNTIYF. DNA for the CDR3: TGTGCCAGCAGTTCTGTTCGGGACACCACCTCTGGAAACACCATATATTTT.

The chain uses TRBV27 and TRBJ2-2; 8 positions match TRBD2. This CDR3 is built from 16 residues. The V gene's germline CDR1 is MNHEY and CDR2 SMNVEV (reference sequence). Unmatched junction bases numbered 7, after V lost 5 bases and J lost 2 bases. This CDR3 reads CASSQTSGDNTGELFF. The CDR3 bases are TGTGCCAGCAGTCAAACTAGCGGAGACAACACCGGGGAGCTGTTTTTT.

The chain is built from TRBV5-6 and TRBJ1-1; tentatively, D is TRBD1 (5 bases). The V and J ends lost 7 bases and 1 base respectively, with 14 bases between them. CDR1 is SGHDT and CDR2 is YYEEEE in the germline V gene. This CDR3 contains 14 residues. The CDR3 sequence is CASGNIQGNTEAFF. As DNA, the CDR3 is TGTGCCAGCGGGAACATTCAGGGGAACACTGAAGCTTTCTTT.

The genes are TRBV6-5 and TRBJ2-7; D is uncertain. Germline CDR1 MNHEY, CDR2 SVGAGI. The CDR3 covers 14 residues. The ends were cut back, 2 bases at V and 4 bases at J, with 12 bases in the middle. Written as DNA, the CDR3 is TGTGCCAGCAGTTACGACCTCGGAGAGTACGAGCAGTACTTC. Its protein product is CASSYDLGEYEQYF.

For the CDR3, the DNA is TGTGCCAGCAGTGAAGGGTCGCGGACTGAAGCTTTCTTT. Translated: CASSEGSRTEAFF. This chain uses TRBV2 with TRBJ1-1; D gene ambiguous. The length of the CDR3 is 13 residues. From germline, CDR1 is SNHLY and CDR2 FYNNEI. Trimming removed 1 base at V and 5 bases at J, with 8 bases between.

In its sample, this clone was seen once. The genes are TRBV7-2 and TRBJ2-3, with a weak D call TRBD2 (5 bases). V was clipped by 2 bases and J by 4 bases, with 16 bases between them. Germline CDR1 and CDR2: SGHTA and FQGNSA. CDR3 length: 16 amino acids. CDR3 loop: CASSLIVSAGADTQYF. The CDR3 nucleotides are TGTGCCAGCAGCTTAATAGTTTCTGCCGGGGCAGATACGCAGTATTTT.

This chain links TRBV18 with TRBJ2-7; the match to TRBD1 covers 8 bases. Germline V lookup: CDR1 KGHSH, CDR2 LQKENI. V dropped 6 bases and J dropped 2; count of bases not matched to a gene: 6. The CDR3 consists of 14 residues. CDR3 bases: TGTGCCAGCTCTCCGGGACAGGTGACCTACGAGCAGTACTTC. It encodes CASSPGQVTYEQYF.

The rearrangement links TRBV5-6 to TRBJ2-1; D uncertain. V shed 6 bases and J shed 3 bases, with 16 bases lying between them. Germline CDR1 reads SGHDT; CDR2 reads YYEEEE. The CDR3 extends over 15 amino acids. For the CDR3, the DNA is TGTGCCAGCACCTCCTATGGTTCGGGCTACAATGAGCAGTTCTTC. Its protein is CASTSYGSGYNEQFF. The full variable domain, with the rest looked up from reference TRBV5-6 and TRBJ2-1, is DAGVTQSPTHLIKTRGQQVTLRCSPKSGHDTVSWYQQALGQGPQFIFQYYEEEERQRGNFPDRFSGHQFPNYSSELNVNALLLGDSALYLCASTSYGSGYNEQFFGPGTRLTVL.

The chain employs TRBV2 and TRBJ1-1; tentative D call: TRBD1 (6 bases). Per germline, CDR1 SNHLY and CDR2 FYNNEI. Trimming took 4 bases from V and 4 from J, leaving 10 bases between them. This CDR3 contains 13 residues. As DNA, the CDR3 is TGTGCCAGCAGTGCGACCAGGGGCACTGAAGCTTTCTTT. It encodes CASSATRGTEAFF.

The V gene is TRBV28, the J gene TRBJ1-5, with a tentative D call TRBD1 (6 bases). The CDR3 length is 15 residues. Germline lookup yields CDR1 MDHEN and CDR2 SYDVKM. Trimming took off 2 bases at V and 6 bases at J, with 14 bases between the two ends. The chain's CDR3 is CASSLMRGGRQPQHF. The CDR3 region has the DNA TGTGCCAGCAGTTTAATGCGGGGGGGGCGTCAGCCCCAGCATTTT.

The chain employs TRBV29-1 and TRBJ2-1; 10 bases match TRBD2. Germline CDR1 and CDR2: SQVTM and ANQGSEA. Losses at the gene ends were 2 bases for V and 9 bases for J; bases not matched to a gene: 13. This CDR3 is built from 16 residues. DNA for the CDR3: TGCAGCGTTGAACCCCTAGCTAGCGGGAGTAGGTGTGAGCAGTTCTTC. It codes for CSVEPLASGSRCEQFF.

V and J are TRBV5-1 and TRBJ1-4, with 9 bases matching TRBD1. Germline V gene sequence: CDR1 SGHRS, CDR2 YFSETQ. The CDR3 runs to 18 residues. Germline trimming cut 1 base from V and 1 base from J; bases unmatched to any gene: 8. In nucleotides, the CDR3 is TGCGCCAGCAGCTTGTCTAAGGGACAGGGAGGAACTAATGAAAAACTGTTTTTT. This gives the protein CASSLSKGQGGTNEKLFF.

The genes are TRBV5-1 and TRBJ2-7; D not resolved. Germline loops: CDR1 SGHRS, CDR2 YFSETQ. V was clipped by 4 bases and J by 0 bases, with 14 bases between them. The CDR3 totals 15 residues. CDR3: CASSLVPTSSYEQYF. CDR3 coding DNA: TGCGCCAGCAGCCTCGTTCCTACGAGCTCCTACGAGCAGTACTTC.

This chain links TRBV30 with TRBJ2-1; 9 nucleotides align to TRBD1. CDR1 GTSNPN and CDR2 SVGIG come from the germline V gene (reference sequence). The CDR3 contains 14 residues. With V trimmed by 5 bases and J by 4 bases, 6 bases remained unmatched. DNA of the CDR3: TGTGCCTGGTGCCGGGACAGGGTGTACAATGAGCAGTTCTTC. Translating it yields CAWCRDRVYNEQFF.

This clone was detected only a few times. The chain combines TRBV28 with TRBJ1-1, with D possibly being TRBD1 (6 bases). V lost 10 bases and J lost 8, with 14 bases in between. CDR3 length: 11 residues. The germline CDR1 and CDR2 sequences are MDHEN and SYDVKM. CDR3 nucleotides: TGTGCCACCCGAGGACAGCCCGAAGCTTTCTTT. The encoded protein is CATRGQPEAFF.

V and J are TRBV7-9 and TRBJ2-7; the match to TRBD1 covers 9 bases. The V and J ends lost 2 bases and 1 base, in that order; junction bases with no gene match: 3. This CDR3 is built from 15 residues. Germline CDR1 reads SEHNR; CDR2 reads FQNEAQ (reference sequence). The CDR3, as DNA: TGTGCCAGCAGCTTATTCGGACAGGGGTCCTACGAGCAGTACTTC. Residues: CASSLFGQGSYEQYF.

This chain's CDR3 is CASRRRVGTGELFF. In nucleotides, the CDR3 is TGTGCCAGCCGCCGCAGGGTGGGCACCGGGGAGCTGTTTTTT. The chain combines TRBV7-3 with TRBJ2-2, with a weak D call TRBD1 (5 bases). V gave up 8 bases and J gave up 4 bases, with 14 bases separating them. The CDR3 is 14 residues long. CDR1 and CDR2 from the germline V gene are SGHTA and FQGTGA.

CDR3 sequence reads: CASSFPGGLETQYF. The DNA for the CDR3 is TGTGCCAGCAGTTTCCCAGGGGGCCTAGAGACCCAGTACTTC. The chain joins TRBV28 to TRBJ2-5; 8 bases match TRBD1. With V trimmed by 3 bases and J by 4 bases, 4 bases remained unmatched. The germline V gene has CDR1 MDHEN and CDR2 SYDVKM. The CDR3 is made up of 14 amino acids.

This clone appeared once. The chain is built from TRBV5-4 and TRBJ2-6, with 7 bases lining up with TRBD1. This CDR3 is built from 18 residues. V lost 2 bases, J lost 0 bases, and 8 bases stayed unmatched. The germline gives CDR1 SGHNT, CDR2 YYREEE (reference sequence). In DNA form, the CDR3 reads TGTGCCAGCAGCTTCCCCCGGGACAGACACTCTGGGGCCAACGTCCTGACTTTC. It translates to CASSFPRDRHSGANVLTF.

The chain employs TRBV28 and TRBJ2-5; no clear D gene. The J call is in doubt because the DNA end fits TRBJ2-7 better. The germline V gene encodes CDR1 MDHEN and CDR2 SYDVKM. This CDR3 comprises 12 residues. The CDR3 loop is CASSRQTYEQYF. As DNA, the CDR3 is TGTGCCAGCAGTCGACAAACCTACGAGCAGTACTTC.

The rearrangement joins TRBV7-6 to TRBJ1-4; 8 nucleotides match TRBD1. The CDR3 is 15 amino acids. Germline lookup yields CDR1 SGHVS and CDR2 FNYEAQ. V was pared by 6 bases and J by 3 bases, with 6 bases of the junction left unmatched. The DNA for the CDR3 is TGTGCCAGCAGGCCTCCGGGACAGGCTAATGAAAAACTGTTTTTT. This gives the protein CASRPPGQANEKLFF.

V gene TRBV9 combines with J gene TRBJ2-2, with TRBD1 matching over 7 bases. Per the germline V gene, CDR1 is SGDLS and CDR2 is YYNGEE. The junction had 15 bases not matched to a gene; V was cut back by 3 bases and J by 4 bases. The CDR3 consists of 18 residues. CDR3 loop: CASSARHRGTRGTGELFF. The DNA of the CDR3 is TGTGCCAGCAGCGCCCGTCACAGGGGAACGCGCGGCACCGGGGAGCTGTTTTTT.

The V and J genes are TRBV28 and TRBJ1-5; tentative D call: TRBD1 (5 bases). Germline lookup yields CDR1 MDHEN and CDR2 SYDVKM. The CDR3 has 13 amino acids. V was shortened by 5 bases and J by 6 bases, with 11 bases between the two germline ends. CDR3 amino acids: CASSRGGSQPQHF. The CDR3 DNA sequence: TGTGCCAGCAGTCGCGGGGGGAGTCAGCCCCAGCATTTT.

This clone was found many times. V usage is TRBV5-5 and J usage is TRBJ1-1; TRBD1 might be the D (5 bases). CDR3 length: 16 residues. V was pared by 0 bases and J by 6 bases, with 18 bases between. CDR1 is SGHKS and CDR2 is YYEKEE in the germline V gene (reference sequence). This CDR3 is CASSLVLRAQGAEAFF. CDR3 nucleotide sequence: TGTGCCAGCAGCTTGGTACTCAGGGCCCAGGGCGCTGAAGCTTTCTTT.

The V and J genes are TRBV18 and TRBJ2-1; 7 bases map to TRBD2. CDR1 and CDR2 from the germline V gene are KGHSH and LQKENI. This CDR3 is 15 amino acids long. V dropped 1 base and J dropped 6; count of bases not matched to a gene: 6. In nucleotides, the CDR3 is TGTGCCAGCTCACCACGGGAGGGGTCGGGCAATGAGCAGTTCTTC. It translates to CASSPREGSGNEQFF.

This clone was seen more than once but under ten times. J is TRBJ2-5 and V is TRBV6-6; D is undetermined. The CDR3 has 15 amino acids. V was cut by 4 bases and J by 4 bases, with 16 bases left in between. CDR1 MNHNY and CDR2 SVGAGI come from the germline V gene (reference sequence). The CDR3 reads CASSSTTAPGETQYF. DNA for the CDR3: TGTGCCAGCAGTTCGACGACGGCCCCGGGAGAGACCCAGTACTTC.

This sequence joins TRBV7-7 and TRBJ2-7, with 10 bases lining up with TRBD2. V shed 8 bases, J shed 6 bases, and the junction held 10 bases outside the gene matches. This CDR3 contains 14 residues. Germline values: CDR1 SSHAT, CDR2 FNYEAQ (reference sequence). CDR3 in DNA: TGTGCCAGCTCCCCCCTAGCGGGAGTACGCGAGCAGTACTTC. Translated, it gives CASSPLAGVREQYF.

The chain combines TRBV9 with TRBJ1-2, with TRBD1 identical over 10 bases. CDR3 length: 14 residues. Germline-derived CDR1 and CDR2 are SGDLS and YYNGEE. Trimming cost V 3 bases and J 5 bases; bases outside gene matches: 4. DNA of the CDR3: TGTGCCAGCAGCGCCGGACAGGGGGGATATGGCTACACCTTC. Translated: CASSAGQGGYGYTF.

The chain has TRBV6-1 and TRBJ2-7; weak D call: TRBD1 (6 bases). CDR1 is MNHNS, CDR2 SASEGT, per germline. The V end lost 6 bases, the J end lost 3 bases, and 12 bases lay between the germline ends. The CDR3 extends over 13 amino acids. The CDR3 loop reads CASRGQGSYEQYF. The CDR3 coding sequence is TGTGCCAGCAGAGGGCAGGGGAGCTACGAGCAGTACTTC.

Comments on this clone: Other DNA sequences within the sample encode an identical CDR3. J is TRBJ1-1 and V is TRBV11-1; TRBD1 matches 7 bases. The V gene end was trimmed by 2 bases and the J gene end by 5 bases; junction bases not matched to a gene: 11. CDR3 length: 16 amino acids. The germline V gene has CDR1 SGHAT and CDR2 FQDESV (reference sequence). The CDR3 DNA reads as TGTGCCAGCAGCTTAAAGGGGGCGCAAAGGCGAACTGAAGCTTTCTTT. Its protein is CASSLKGAQRRTEAFF.

In this sample, this clone turned up once. Other nucleotide sequences in the sample specify the same CDR3. The chain combines TRBV10-3 with TRBJ2-5, with 11 bases identical to TRBD2. CDR1 ENHRY and CDR2 SYGVKD come from the germline V gene. V was pared by 6 bases and J by 2 bases, with 5 bases of the junction left unmatched. CDR3 size: 15 residues. This CDR3 reads CAIRPGLADQETQYF. CDR3 bases: TGTGCCATCAGACCGGGACTAGCGGATCAAGAGACCCAGTACTTC.